A single sample gave rise to the 16 T cell receptor beta chains below, sequenced in a study of regulatory T cells in long-lasting Graves disease. Relying on iRepertoire HTBI primers and Arm-PCR of CDR3 regions, the team built TCR beta libraries. TCRdb recomputed calls from the multiplex PCR reads with MiXCR, one row per CDR3 protein. The sample gives roughly 350,000 distinct CDR3 sequences, about 16% of which show up once; around 20% is in the top ten. Noted time point: newly diagnosed GD, antithyroid drugs for less than 3 months. Generation of the TCR library employed RNA extracted from PBMCs. This sample was shared with a second study, whose subject was T cells in Graves' hyperthyroidism and ophthalmopathy.

The starting material was peripheral blood mononuclear cells (PBMCs), obtained at new diagnosis, from a patient treated with antithyroid drugs. The receptors originated from a woman aged 18-30 years with Graves disease.

The V call is TRBV6-2 or TRBV6-3, the J call TRBJ1-4; D is uncertain. The CDR3 extends over 15 amino acids. Germline V gene sequence: CDR1 MNHEY, CDR2 SVGEGT. The V end was cut by 0 bases, the J end by 3 bases, with 8 bases between. DNA for the CDR3: TGTGCCAGCAGTTACTCGACTGGGTCTAATGAAAAACTGTTTTTT. Protein product: CASSYSTGSNEKLFF.

The table lists this clonotype with a few counts. In DNA, the CDR3 is TGTGCCAGCAGCGTATATAGCGGCCAGGCTAATGAGCAGTTCTTC. Its protein is CASSVYSGQANEQFF. This sequence joins TRBV7-6 and TRBJ2-1, with D maybe TRBD2 (6 bases). CDR1 is SGHVS and CDR2 is FNYEAQ in the germline V gene. The CDR3 totals 15 residues. The V end lost 5 bases, the J end lost 7 bases, and 18 bases lay between the germline ends.

The table lists this clonotype with many counts. The rearrangement links TRBV3-1 to TRBJ2-2, with TRBD2 as a possible D gene (6 bases). V lost 4 bases to trimming and J lost 4 bases, with 13 bases between them. This CDR3 contains 15 residues. The V gene's germline CDR1 is LGHDT and CDR2 YNNKEL (reference sequence). For the CDR3, the DNA is TGTGCCAGCAGCCCCCGGAGGGGAGGCACCGGGGAGCTGTTTTTT. Its protein product is CASSPRRGGTGELFF.

This clonotype was recorded many times. This sequence joins TRBV5-1 and TRBJ1-2; weak D call: TRBD1 (5 bases). The ends were cut back, 4 bases at V and 4 bases at J, with 17 bases in the middle. CDR1 and CDR2 from the germline V gene are SGHRS and YFSETQ. The CDR3 covers 15 residues. In DNA form, the CDR3 reads TGCGCCAGCAGCCCGAGCCCTGGGGCATCCTATGGCTACACCTTC. Translation: CASSPSPGASYGYTF.

This clonotype was recorded many times. The chain uses TRBV30 and TRBJ1-1, with TRBD1 matching 8 bases. The trim removed 7 bases at V and 7 bases at J, leaving 11 bases unmatched. CDR1 and CDR2 from the germline V gene are GTSNPN and SVGIG (reference sequence). The CDR3 loop spans 13 amino acids. CDR3 residues: CAFRGLDLNEAFF. DNA for the CDR3: TGTGCCTTCAGGGGGCTGGATTTGAATGAAGCTTTCTTT.

This clonotype was detected many times. The V and J genes are TRBV7-2 and TRBJ2-2; 7 bases line up with TRBD2. The CDR3 totals 16 residues. Trimming took 4 bases from V and 0 from J; bases not matched to a gene: 5. The V gene's germline CDR1 is SGHTA and CDR2 FQGNSA. CDR3 nucleotides: TGTGCCAGCAGCTGGCGGGGGAGGCCGAACACCGGGGAGCTGTTTTTT. Residues: CASSWRGRPNTGELFF.

This clonotype was observed at least ten times. J is TRBJ2-5 and V is TRBV11-2; TRBD1 agrees at 8 bases. The CDR3 totals 16 residues. V trimming: 2 bases; J trimming: 2 bases; junction bases outside the gene matches: 7. Germline-derived CDR1 and CDR2 are SGHAT and FQNNGV. The CDR3 bases are TGTGCCAGCAGCTTACGGGACAGGTCGTGGCAAGAGACCCAGTACTTC. Translating it yields CASSLRDRSWQETQYF. The full variable domain, its missing parts supplied by reference TRBV11-2 and TRBJ2-5, is EAGVAQSPRYKIIEKRQSVAFWCNPISGHATLYWYQQILGQGPKLLIQFQNNGVVDDSQLPKDRFSAERLKGVDSTLKIQPAKLEDSAVYLCASSLRDRSWQETQYFGPGTRLLVL.

This clonotype was seen ten or more times. The CDR3 reads CAWRAGPSGDIQYF. DNA of the CDR3: TGTGCCTGGAGGGCCGGACCCAGTGGGGACATTCAGTACTTC. The chain is built from TRBV30 and TRBJ2-4; D ambiguous. Germline CDR1 GTSNPN, CDR2 SVGIG (reference sequence). The CDR3 runs 14 residues. Trimming removed 3 bases from V and 8 bases from J, with 17 bases in between.

In its sample, this clonotype was seen many times. The rearrangement uses TRBV2 and TRBJ1-3; TRBD1 might be the D (5 bases). V was trimmed by 3 bases and J by 0 bases, leaving 12 bases between them. Germline CDR1 SNHLY, CDR2 FYNNEI. This CDR3 has 16 residues. The CDR3 reads CASSEGRASSGNTIYF. The CDR3 DNA reads TGTGCCAGCAGTGAGGGCAGGGCGAGCTCTGGAAACACCATATATTTT. The entire variable domain, with the rest obtained from reference TRBV2 and TRBJ1-3, is as follows: EPEVTQTPSHQVTQMGQEVILRCVPISNHLYFYWYRQILGQKVEFLVSFYNNEISEKSEIFDDQFSVERPDGSNFTLKIRSTKLEDSAMYFCASSEGRASSGNTIYFGEGSWLTVV.

At least ten counts were recorded for this clonotype. CDR3 in DNA: TGTGCCAGCAGCTTAGCGGACCAGGGGTTGAATGAGCAGTTCTTC. Its translation: CASSLADQGLNEQFF. The V and J genes are TRBV7-9 and TRBJ2-1; D might be TRBD1 (6 bases). Germline loops: CDR1 SEHNR, CDR2 FQNEAQ (reference sequence). The germline V and J ends were trimmed by 0 bases and 7 bases, with 13 bases remaining between them. CDR3 length equals 15 residues.

This clonotype has at least ten counts. The CDR3 loop is CATSDGGGTRRETQYF. As DNA, the CDR3 is TGTGCCACCAGTGATGGGGGGGGCACGCGCAGGGAGACCCAGTACTTC. The chain carries TRBV24-1 and TRBJ2-5; D is perhaps TRBD2 (7 bases). Germline V gene lookup returns CDR1 KGHDR and CDR2 SFDVKD. This CDR3 comprises 16 residues. Trimming removed 3 bases at V and 5 bases at J, with 18 bases between.

About this clonotype: A much bigger clone sits one base away, suggesting this may be a read error. The chain joins TRBV7-9 to TRBJ1-1, with D tentatively TRBD1 (5 bases). Per germline, CDR1 SEHNR and CDR2 FQNEAQ (reference sequence). This CDR3 has 12 amino acids. DNA of the CDR3: TGTGCCAGCGGCTTCCAGGGCTCTGAAGCTTTCTTT. This sequence encodes CASGFQGSEAFF.

This clonotype was observed at least ten times. The chain combines TRBV7-2 with TRBJ2-3, with TRBD1 as a possible D gene (5 bases). The CDR3 totals 15 residues. Between the trimmed V and J ends, which lost 1 base and 3 bases, there was a span of 11 bases. Germline loops: CDR1 SGHTA, CDR2 FQGNSA. This CDR3 is CASSLEGRVTDTQYF. For the CDR3, the DNA is TGTGCCAGCAGCTTAGAGGGCAGGGTAACAGATACGCAGTATTTT.

This clonotype was counted many times. The chain employs TRBV2 and TRBJ1-1; perhaps TRBD1 as D (6 bases). The V end was cut by 7 bases, the J end by 5 bases, with 14 bases between. This CDR3 region has 13 residues. The germline V gene encodes CDR1 SNHLY and CDR2 FYNNEI. CDR3 sequence: CASILRGDTEAFF. DNA for the CDR3: TGTGCCAGCATTCTGAGGGGGGATACTGAAGCTTTCTTT.

This clonotype was detected only a few times. The chain links TRBV7-6 to TRBJ2-1; 7 bases are shared with TRBD1. Per germline, CDR1 SGHVS and CDR2 FNYEAQ. V dropped 4 bases and J dropped 5; count of bases not matched to a gene: 5. This CDR3 region has 14 residues. This chain's CDR3 is CASSSGGLNNEQFF. In nucleotides, the CDR3 is TGTGCCAGCAGCTCAGGGGGTCTGAACAATGAGCAGTTCTTC.

A note on this clonotype: A much larger clone differs by one base, so this may be a read error. The chain recombines TRBV11-2 with TRBJ2-5; the D call may be TRBD1 or TRBD2 (6 bases each). Germline values: CDR1 SGHAT, CDR2 FQNNGV. This CDR3 comprises 14 residues. The CDR3 spells CASSLGGAPETRYF. CDR3 nucleotides: TGTGCCAGCAGCTTAGGGGGGGCCCCAGAGACCCGGTACTTC.